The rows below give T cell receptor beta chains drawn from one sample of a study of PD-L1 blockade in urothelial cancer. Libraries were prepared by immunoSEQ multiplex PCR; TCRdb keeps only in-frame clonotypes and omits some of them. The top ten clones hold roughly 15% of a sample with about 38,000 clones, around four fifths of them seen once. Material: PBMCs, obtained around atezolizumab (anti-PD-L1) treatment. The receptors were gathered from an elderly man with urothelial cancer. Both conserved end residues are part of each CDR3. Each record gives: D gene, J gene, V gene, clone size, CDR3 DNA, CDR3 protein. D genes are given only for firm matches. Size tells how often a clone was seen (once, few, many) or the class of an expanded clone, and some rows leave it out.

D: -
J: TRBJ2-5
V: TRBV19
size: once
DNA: TGTGCCAGTAGTCGGATGGGGGGACAGCAAGAGACCCAGTACTTC
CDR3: CASSRMGGQQETQYF

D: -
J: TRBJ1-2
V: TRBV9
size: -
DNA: TGTGCCAGCAGCGTAAACGGGGGAGGCTACACCTTC
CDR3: CASSVNGGGYTF

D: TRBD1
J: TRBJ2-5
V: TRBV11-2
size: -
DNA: TGTGCCAGCAGCTTATCGGGACAGGTCCTCAGGACCCAGTACTTC
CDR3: CASSLSGQVLRTQYF

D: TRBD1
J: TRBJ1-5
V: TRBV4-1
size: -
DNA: TGCGCCAGCAGCCAAGATCTCCGGACAGGGTTTCAGCCCCAGCATTTT
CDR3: CASSQDLRTGFQPQHF

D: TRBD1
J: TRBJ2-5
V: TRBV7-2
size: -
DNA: TGTGCCAGCAGCTTACTGAACAGGGGGTGGGAGACCCAGTACTTC
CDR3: CASSLLNRGWETQYF

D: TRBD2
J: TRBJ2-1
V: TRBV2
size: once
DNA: TGTGCCAGCAGCTCACTAGCGGGGGACAATGAGCAGTTCTTC
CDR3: CASSSLAGDNEQFF

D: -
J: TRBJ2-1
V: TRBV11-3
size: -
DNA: TGTGCCAGCAGCTTATCGCACTTCCCTTTGAATGAGCAGTTCTTC
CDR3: CASSLSHFPLNEQFF

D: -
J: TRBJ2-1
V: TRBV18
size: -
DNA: TGTGCCAGCTCACCTCGGGACAACAATGAGCAGTTCTTC
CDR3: CASSPRDNNEQFF

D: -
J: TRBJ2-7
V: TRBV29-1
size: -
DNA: TGCAGCGTTGATGCCGGACAGGTCGGGGGCGAGCAGTACTTC
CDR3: CSVDAGQVGGEQYF

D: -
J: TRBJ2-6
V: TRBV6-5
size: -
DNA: TGTGCCATTAAGGTGGGGCGTACCAACGTCCTGACTTTC
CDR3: CAIKVGRTNVLTF

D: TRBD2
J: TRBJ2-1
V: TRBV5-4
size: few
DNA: TGTGCCAGCAGCCCCCGCGGCGGGAGCTCCTACAATGAGCAGTTCTTC
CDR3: CASSPRGGSSYNEQFF

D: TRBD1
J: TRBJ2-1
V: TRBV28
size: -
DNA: TGTGCCAGCAGGCACTGGGACAGGGGTAGCGGTGAGCAGTTCTTC
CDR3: CASRHWDRGSGEQFF

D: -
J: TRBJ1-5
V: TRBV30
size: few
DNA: TGTGCCTGGAGTCGGACATCCCGCAATCAGCCCCAGCATTTT
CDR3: CAWSRTSRNQPQHF

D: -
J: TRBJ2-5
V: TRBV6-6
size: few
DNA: TGTGCCAGCAGTTCCCTCCAGGTCCAGTACTTC
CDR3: CASSSLQVQYF

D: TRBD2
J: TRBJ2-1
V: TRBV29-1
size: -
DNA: TGCAGCGTTGCGGGCGGGAGGAGGTACAATGAGCAGTTCTTC
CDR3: CSVAGGRRYNEQFF

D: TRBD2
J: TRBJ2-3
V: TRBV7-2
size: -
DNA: TGTGCCAGCAGCTTAGCCTCGGGAGGGGGAGATACGCAGTATTTT
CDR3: CASSLASGGGDTQYF

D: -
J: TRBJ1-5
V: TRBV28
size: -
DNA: TGTGCCAGCAGAAACGGGGGGGGCCGAAACAATCAGCCCCAGCATTTT
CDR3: CASRNGGGRNNQPQHF

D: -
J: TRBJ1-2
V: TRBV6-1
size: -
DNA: TGTGCCAGCAGGGGGGGAGGGATTAATGGCTACACCTTC
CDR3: CASRGGGINGYTF

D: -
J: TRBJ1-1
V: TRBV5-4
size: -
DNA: TGTGCCAGCAGCTTGAGCCAGGGAGCAGGGAGGCAAGCTTTCTTT
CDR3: CASSLSQGAGRQAFF

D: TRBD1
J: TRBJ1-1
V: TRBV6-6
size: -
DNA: TGTGCCAGCAGTCAACGGATAGGACAGGGGGACACTGAAGCTTTCTTT
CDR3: CASSQRIGQGDTEAFF

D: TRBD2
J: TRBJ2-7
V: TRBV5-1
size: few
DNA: TGCGCCAGCAGCACTAGCGGGCGCTCCTACGAGCAGTACTTC
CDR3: CASSTSGRSYEQYF

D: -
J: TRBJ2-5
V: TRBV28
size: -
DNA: TGTGCCAGCAGTTCGGGGTGGGAAGAGACCCAGTACTTC
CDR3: CASSSGWEETQYF

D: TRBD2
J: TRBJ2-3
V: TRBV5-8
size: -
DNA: TGTGCCAGCCCTGTGGGACTAGCGGGAGGGCCAATTCGGGATACGCAGTATTTT
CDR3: CASPVGLAGGPIRDTQYF

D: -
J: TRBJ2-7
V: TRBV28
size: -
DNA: TGTGCCAGCAGTCTGACAGAAGCCTACGAGCAGTACTTC
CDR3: CASSLTEAYEQYF

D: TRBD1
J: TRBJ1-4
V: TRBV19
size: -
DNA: TGTGCCAGTAGTCTGCGGACAGGGGCGAATGAAAAACTGTTTTTT
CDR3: CASSLRTGANEKLFF

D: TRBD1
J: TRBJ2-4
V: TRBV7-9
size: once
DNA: TGTGCCAGCAGCCGCTGGACAGGGGGTTTAGACATTCAGTACTTC
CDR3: CASSRWTGGLDIQYF

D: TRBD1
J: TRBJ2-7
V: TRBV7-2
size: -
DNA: TGTGCCAGCAGCCGGGACAGGGTTAACTACGAGCAGTACTTC
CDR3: CASSRDRVNYEQYF

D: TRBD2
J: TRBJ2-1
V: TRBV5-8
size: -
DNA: TGTGCCAGCAGCGCCGATCTAGCGGGGCTATACAATGAGCAGTTCTTC
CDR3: CASSADLAGLYNEQFF

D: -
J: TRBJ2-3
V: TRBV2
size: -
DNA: TGTGCCAGCAGTGAACGGGGGCGGGAGAGCACAGATACGCAGTATTTT
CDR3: CASSERGRESTDTQYF

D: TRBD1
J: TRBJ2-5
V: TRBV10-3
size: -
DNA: TGTGCCATCAGTGACGCCGGGACAGGGTACCAAGAGACCCAGTACTTC
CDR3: CAISDAGTGYQETQYF

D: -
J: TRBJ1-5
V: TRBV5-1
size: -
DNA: TGCGCCAGCAGGGTTGACGGGGATAGCAATCAGCCCCAGCATTTT
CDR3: CASRVDGDSNQPQHF

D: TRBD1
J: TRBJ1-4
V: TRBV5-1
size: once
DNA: TGCGCCAGCAGCTCCGGGACAGGGGGTGAAAAACTGTTTTTT
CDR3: CASSSGTGGEKLFF

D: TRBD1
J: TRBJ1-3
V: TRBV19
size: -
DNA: TGTGCCAGTAGTACAGGGGGTCCCGCTGCAAACACCATATATTTT
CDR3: CASSTGGPAANTIYF

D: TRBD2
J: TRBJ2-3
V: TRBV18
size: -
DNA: TGTGCCAGCTCCCGGACTAGCGGGGCCTCGGATACGCAGTATTTT
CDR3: CASSRTSGASDTQYF

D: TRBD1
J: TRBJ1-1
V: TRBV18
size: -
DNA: TGTGCCAGCTCACCCGACAGGGGTGGCGCTTTCTTT
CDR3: CASSPDRGGAFF

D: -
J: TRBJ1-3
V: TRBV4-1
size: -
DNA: TGCGCCAGCAGCCAAGAAAGGAGTGGGTCTGGAAACACCATATATTTT
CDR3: CASSQERSGSGNTIYF

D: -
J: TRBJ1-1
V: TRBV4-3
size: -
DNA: TGCGCCAGCAGCCAAGATACTATCGGGGTTGAAGCTTTCTTT
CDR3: CASSQDTIGVEAFF

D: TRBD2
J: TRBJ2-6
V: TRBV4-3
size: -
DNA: TGCGCCAGCAGCCAAGATGGTGCAGGGAGGGTATTGTCTGGGGCCAACGTCCTGACTTTC
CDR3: CASSQDGAGRVLSGANVLTF

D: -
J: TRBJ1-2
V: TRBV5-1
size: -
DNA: TGCGCCAGCAGCTTGGGGGTCTTTCGAGGCTATGGCTACACCTTC
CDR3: CASSLGVFRGYGYTF

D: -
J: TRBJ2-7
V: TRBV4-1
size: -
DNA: TGCGCCAGCAGCCCGACGGGGGTGGCTAGTTACGAGCAGTACTTC
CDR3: CASSPTGVASYEQYF

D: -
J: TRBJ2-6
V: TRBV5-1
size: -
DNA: TGCGCCAGCAGCTTGGAGGGATCTGGGGCCAACGTTCTGACTTTC
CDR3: CASSLEGSGANVLTF

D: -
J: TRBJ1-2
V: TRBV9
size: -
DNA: TGTGCCAGCAGCGTAGCTATGGTACCGAGCTATGGCTACACCTTC
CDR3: CASSVAMVPSYGYTF

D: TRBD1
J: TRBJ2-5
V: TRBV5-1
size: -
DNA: TGCGCCAGCAGCTTGTGGGGACAGGGGCAAGAGACCCAGTACTTC
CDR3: CASSLWGQGQETQYF